This record covers a single TCR beta chain. Its antigen is not identified. V lost 4 bases and J lost 2, with 16 bases in between. The CDR3 totals 15 residues. Germline V CDR1 and CDR2: SGHRS, YFSETQ. The sample is drawn from a study of T cell responses to AZD1222 COVID-19 vaccine. Study-wide points: Donor demographics were predominantly white British with a female majority; clonal diversity may be underestimated.

Sequencing used immunoSEQ multiplex PCR; TCRdb keeps in-frame clones, though not all of them. The table shows 86,000 or so clones, with around 83% occurring only once. The sample in question was peripheral blood, obtained 28 days after the second AZD1222 dose. The V and J genes are TRBV5-1 and TRBJ2-7; D possibly uses TRBD1 or TRBD2 (7 bases each). The clonotype was recovered from an adult who received the AZD1222 COVID-19 vaccine. In DNA, the CDR3 is TGCGCCAGCAGCCTCCAGGGGGGGGATCCCTACGAGCAGTACTTC. This gives the protein CASSLQGGDPYEQYF.